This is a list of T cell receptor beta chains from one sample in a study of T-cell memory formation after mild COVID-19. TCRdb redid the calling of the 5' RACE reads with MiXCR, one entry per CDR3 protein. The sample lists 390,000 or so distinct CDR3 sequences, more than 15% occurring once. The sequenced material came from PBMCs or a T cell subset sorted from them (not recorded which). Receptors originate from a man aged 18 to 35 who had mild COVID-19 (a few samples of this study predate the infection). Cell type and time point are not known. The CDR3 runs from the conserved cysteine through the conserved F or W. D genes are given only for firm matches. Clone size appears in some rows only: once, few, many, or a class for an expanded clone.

cdr3_nt: TGTGCCAGCAGCGAGGGTGGCGGGGGGGCTGGCGAGCAGTTCTTC
cdr3_aa: CASSEGGGGAGEQFF
j_call: TRBJ2-1
d_call: TRBD2
v_call: TRBV9
clone_size: few

cdr3_nt: TGTGCCAGCAGCACTCGGCGGGTCTACGAGCAGTACTTC
cdr3_aa: CASSTRRVYEQYF
j_call: TRBJ2-7
d_call: NA
v_call: TRBV7-8
clone_size: NA

cdr3_nt: TGCGCCAGCAGCCAGGGACAGGGGTTGAGCAATCAGCCCCAGCATTTT
cdr3_aa: CASSQGQGLSNQPQHF
j_call: TRBJ1-5
d_call: TRBD1
v_call: TRBV4-1
clone_size: NA

cdr3_nt: TGTGCCAGCAGTCTTGCGGTTCCCTACGAGCAGTACTTC
cdr3_aa: CASSLAVPYEQYF
j_call: TRBJ2-7
d_call: NA
v_call: TRBV12-3/TRBV12-4
clone_size: few

cdr3_nt: TGTGCCAGCAGCTTATTTGGGGCAGACTCCCCCACAGATACGCAGTATTTT
cdr3_aa: CASSLFGADSPTDTQYF
j_call: TRBJ2-3
d_call: NA
v_call: TRBV11-2
clone_size: NA

cdr3_nt: TGTGCCAGCAGCCCTGCGGCCAGGGAGATGTTCTTC
cdr3_aa: CASSPAAREMFF
j_call: TRBJ2-1
d_call: NA
v_call: TRBV14
clone_size: NA

cdr3_nt: TGTGCCAGCAGCGTAGGAGGATCCATGGGCTACACCTTC
cdr3_aa: CASSVGGSMGYTF
j_call: TRBJ1-2
d_call: NA
v_call: TRBV9
clone_size: few

cdr3_nt: TGTGCCAGCAGTTACTTGACTAGCGGGGTTGCCGGGGAGCTGTTTTTT
cdr3_aa: CASSYLTSGVAGELFF
j_call: TRBJ2-2
d_call: TRBD2
v_call: TRBV6-6
clone_size: few

cdr3_nt: TGTGCCAGCAGCTTAGGGATCGGGGGAAGTCTAGGTGGAAACACCATATATTTT
cdr3_aa: CASSLGIGGSLGGNTIYF
j_call: TRBJ1-3
d_call: NA
v_call: TRBV7-2
clone_size: few

cdr3_nt: TGTGCCAGCCGAATGGTGGCGGGGGGGGGACACAATGAGCAGTTCTTC
cdr3_aa: CASRMVAGGGHNEQFF
j_call: TRBJ2-1
d_call: TRBD2
v_call: TRBV6-1
clone_size: few

cdr3_nt: TGTGCCAGCGACCGAGCGGGGGGATATGAAGAGACCCAGTACTTC
cdr3_aa: CASDRAGGYEETQYF
j_call: TRBJ2-5
d_call: TRBD2
v_call: TRBV7-9
clone_size: NA

cdr3_nt: TGTGCCAGCAGCTCGACAGGCGAGCAGTTCTTC
cdr3_aa: CASSSTGEQFF
j_call: TRBJ2-1
d_call: NA
v_call: TRBV7-9
clone_size: many

cdr3_nt: TGCGCCAGCAGCCCCACCAGAGGGCTTGGCACAGATACGCAGTATTTT
cdr3_aa: CASSPTRGLGTDTQYF
j_call: TRBJ2-3
d_call: NA
v_call: TRBV5-1
clone_size: NA

cdr3_nt: TGCAGTGCATCAGTCGGGGGGCGAGGGAGCAATCAGCCCCAGCATTTT
cdr3_aa: CSASVGGRGSNQPQHF
j_call: TRBJ1-5
d_call: NA
v_call: TRBV20-1
clone_size: NA

cdr3_nt: TGCGCCAGCAGCCAAGATCCGGGGCCAGGGGGAGCCTACGAGCAGTACTTC
cdr3_aa: CASSQDPGPGGAYEQYF
j_call: TRBJ2-7
d_call: TRBD1
v_call: TRBV4-1
clone_size: NA

cdr3_nt: TGTGCCAGCAGCCAAGATGTTCTCCGGGGGGAGACTGAAGCTTTCTTT
cdr3_aa: CASSQDVLRGETEAFF
j_call: TRBJ1-1
d_call: NA
v_call: TRBV4-2
clone_size: NA

cdr3_nt: TGCGCCAGCAGCCAGCTTATGGCGGGGGGTTACAATGAGCAGTTCTTC
cdr3_aa: CASSQLMAGGYNEQFF
j_call: TRBJ2-1
d_call: TRBD2
v_call: TRBV4-1
clone_size: NA

cdr3_nt: TGTGCCAGCAGCTTAGAGGGCAAACTAGCGGGCAATGAGCAGTTCTTC
cdr3_aa: CASSLEGKLAGNEQFF
j_call: TRBJ2-1
d_call: TRBD2
v_call: TRBV11-2
clone_size: NA

cdr3_nt: TGTGCCAGCAGCCGAAATAGCGGACAGGGCTGGGATGGCTACACCTTC
cdr3_aa: CASSRNSGQGWDGYTF
j_call: TRBJ1-2
d_call: TRBD1
v_call: TRBV7-2
clone_size: many

cdr3_nt: TGCGCCAGCAGCCAAGGGACAGCCACCTACGAGCAGTACTTC
cdr3_aa: CASSQGTATYEQYF
j_call: TRBJ2-7
d_call: NA
v_call: TRBV4-3
clone_size: NA

cdr3_nt: TGTGCCAGCAGACAAGACAGTAGCTCCTACAATGAGCAGTTCTTC
cdr3_aa: CASRQDSSSYNEQFF
j_call: TRBJ2-1
d_call: NA
v_call: TRBV5-5
clone_size: many

cdr3_nt: TGTGCCAGCAGTTTAATGGTTCTAGCGGGGGCCCAAGGTACGCAGTATTTT
cdr3_aa: CASSLMVLAGAQGTQYF
j_call: TRBJ2-3
d_call: TRBD2
v_call: TRBV12-3/TRBV12-4
clone_size: few

cdr3_nt: TGTGCCAGCAGCCAAGGGAGGGTGGAGGATGGCTACACCTTC
cdr3_aa: CASSQGRVEDGYTF
j_call: TRBJ1-2
d_call: NA
v_call: TRBV4-2
clone_size: NA

cdr3_nt: TGTGCCAGCAAGGACAGGTACACCTCCTACGAGCAGTACTTC
cdr3_aa: CASKDRYTSYEQYF
j_call: TRBJ2-7
d_call: TRBD1
v_call: TRBV2
clone_size: few

cdr3_nt: TGTGCCAGCAGCACCCTGACGGACCTGGGGTATGGCTACACCTTC
cdr3_aa: CASSTLTDLGYGYTF
j_call: TRBJ1-2
d_call: NA
v_call: TRBV7-2
clone_size: NA

cdr3_nt: TGTGCCAGCAGTAACTCCCCTAGCACAGATACGCAGTATTTT
cdr3_aa: CASSNSPSTDTQYF
j_call: TRBJ2-3
d_call: NA
v_call: TRBV12-3/TRBV12-4
clone_size: NA

cdr3_nt: TGTGCCAGCTCCCTAGGGGGGCTGGATACGCAGTATTTT
cdr3_aa: CASSLGGLDTQYF
j_call: TRBJ2-3
d_call: NA
v_call: TRBV5-6
clone_size: many

cdr3_nt: TGTGCCAGCAGCCCCGGGCCGGGGGGAACCTACAATGAGCAGTTCTTC
cdr3_aa: CASSPGPGGTYNEQFF
j_call: TRBJ2-1
d_call: TRBD2
v_call: TRBV7-8
clone_size: few

cdr3_nt: TGCGCCAGCAGCCAAGACCAGGGTGGCTTGACAGATACGCAGTATTTT
cdr3_aa: CASSQDQGGLTDTQYF
j_call: TRBJ2-3
d_call: NA
v_call: TRBV4-1
clone_size: NA

cdr3_nt: TGTGCCAGCAGCACTACCTGGTTGGGGACTAGCTCTAGCACAGATACGCAGTATTTT
cdr3_aa: CASSTTWLGTSSSTDTQYF
j_call: TRBJ2-3
d_call: TRBD2
v_call: TRBV7-9
clone_size: NA

cdr3_nt: TGCGCCAGCAGCTTGGGCTGGCCGCCTGAGCAGTTCTTC
cdr3_aa: CASSLGWPPEQFF
j_call: TRBJ2-1
d_call: NA
v_call: TRBV5-1
clone_size: few

cdr3_nt: TGCAGCGTTGCTCGGGGGCGGACAGATACGCAGTATTTT
cdr3_aa: CSVARGRTDTQYF
j_call: TRBJ2-3
d_call: NA
v_call: TRBV29-1
clone_size: few

cdr3_nt: TGCAGTGCTAGAGAAGGGGGGTGGAACACTGAAGCTTTCTTT
cdr3_aa: CSAREGGWNTEAFF
j_call: TRBJ1-1
d_call: NA
v_call: TRBV20-1
clone_size: NA

cdr3_nt: TGTGCCAGCAGCTTGACAGGGGTTACAACAGATACGCAGTATTTT
cdr3_aa: CASSLTGVTTDTQYF
j_call: TRBJ2-3
d_call: TRBD1
v_call: TRBV9
clone_size: few

cdr3_nt: TGCAGTGCTACCAGCCTGGGGACGGGCACCGGGGAGCTGTTTTTT
cdr3_aa: CSATSLGTGTGELFF
j_call: TRBJ2-2
d_call: NA
v_call: TRBV20-1
clone_size: NA

cdr3_nt: TGTGCCAGCGGGGATACGAACACCGGGGAGCTGTTTTTT
cdr3_aa: CASGDTNTGELFF
j_call: TRBJ2-2
d_call: NA
v_call: TRBV6-4
clone_size: NA

cdr3_nt: TGCGCCAGCAGCCAAGATAGGGGGATCTCCTACAATGAGCAGTTCTTC
cdr3_aa: CASSQDRGISYNEQFF
j_call: TRBJ2-1
d_call: NA
v_call: TRBV4-3
clone_size: few

cdr3_nt: TGTGCCAGCAGCCACAGAGCAGGGGCCAGGGAGACCCAGTACTTC
cdr3_aa: CASSHRAGARETQYF
j_call: TRBJ2-5
d_call: NA
v_call: TRBV7-3
clone_size: NA

cdr3_nt: TGCGCCAGCAGCCCGGGTTCTTTACGGGGGACTGAAGCTTTCTTT
cdr3_aa: CASSPGSLRGTEAFF
j_call: TRBJ1-1
d_call: NA
v_call: TRBV4-1
clone_size: few

cdr3_nt: TGTGCCAGCAGTAGGCGGGATACCCAAGAGACCCAGTACTTC
cdr3_aa: CASSRRDTQETQYF
j_call: TRBJ2-5
d_call: NA
v_call: TRBV12-3/TRBV12-4
clone_size: once

cdr3_nt: TGTGCCAGTAGTATAGAGGGGACCTACGAGCAGTACTTC
cdr3_aa: CASSIEGTYEQYF
j_call: TRBJ2-7
d_call: NA
v_call: TRBV19
clone_size: many

cdr3_nt: TGTGCCAGCAGTGAACCCAGGGAACAAGAGACCCAGTACTTC
cdr3_aa: CASSEPREQETQYF
j_call: TRBJ2-5
d_call: NA
v_call: TRBV2
clone_size: few

cdr3_nt: TGTGCCAGCAGCTGGGGGGGGGAGGAGACCCAGTACTTC
cdr3_aa: CASSWGGEETQYF
j_call: TRBJ2-5
d_call: TRBD2
v_call: TRBV7-9
clone_size: few

cdr3_nt: TGTGCCAGCAGCTTAGGGTCGGGACAGGACAATAGCAATCAGCCCCAGCATTTT
cdr3_aa: CASSLGSGQDNSNQPQHF
j_call: TRBJ1-5
d_call: TRBD1
v_call: TRBV7-2
clone_size: NA

cdr3_nt: TGTGCCAGCAGCTTCGGGGCAGGGAACTATGGCTACACCTTC
cdr3_aa: CASSFGAGNYGYTF
j_call: TRBJ1-2
d_call: NA
v_call: TRBV7-3
clone_size: NA

cdr3_nt: TGCGCCAGCAGCTCCTTGGAGGGGGAAGAGGTCTACGAGCAGTACTTC
cdr3_aa: CASSSLEGEEVYEQYF
j_call: TRBJ2-7
d_call: NA
v_call: TRBV4-1
clone_size: NA

cdr3_nt: TGTGCCAGCAGTGACACTAACTATGGCTACACCTTC
cdr3_aa: CASSDTNYGYTF
j_call: TRBJ1-2
d_call: NA
v_call: TRBV6-2/TRBV6-3
clone_size: NA

cdr3_nt: TGTGCCAGCAGCTTCGGATTCGACAGGGTGATGAATTCACCCCTCCACTTT
cdr3_aa: CASSFGFDRVMNSPLHF
j_call: TRBJ1-6
d_call: TRBD1
v_call: TRBV5-5
clone_size: many

cdr3_nt: TGTGCCAGCAGCCTCCCCATCGGGTTAAAAGGGCGAAATAGGATCAATGAGCAGTTCTTC
cdr3_aa: CASSLPIGLKGRNRINEQFF
j_call: TRBJ2-1
d_call: NA
v_call: TRBV28
clone_size: many